These 12 T cell receptor beta chains were sequenced from one sample in a study of PD-1 blockade in classical Hodgkin lymphoma. Repertoires were generated with immunoSEQ multiplex PCR, while TCRdb's copy carries only in-frame clones and drops some. This table holds about 22,000 clones, around 80% found once. Relapse was seen in all patients after autologous stem cell transplantation, and brentuximab vedotin exposure was variable. The sequences come from peripheral blood mononuclear cells (PBMCs), collected before the second cycle of nivolumab. The receptors were sampled from a human donor with classical Hodgkin lymphoma.

This chain uses TRBV6-5 with TRBJ1-5, with D unresolved. Between the trimmed V and J ends, which lost 1 base and 4 bases, there was a span of 5 bases. CDR3 size: 13 residues. Germline CDR1 reads MNHEY; CDR2 reads SVGAGI. The CDR3 sequence: CASSYYINQPQHF. The CDR3, as DNA: TGTGCCAGCAGTTACTATATTAATCAGCCCCAGCATTTT.

This clone was counted once. The V gene is TRBV30, the J gene TRBJ2-7; possibly TRBD1 for D (5 bases). V lost 0 bases to trimming and J lost 5 bases, with 14 bases between them. The length of the CDR3 is 14 residues. Germline-derived CDR1 and CDR2 are GTSNPN and SVGIG (reference sequence). The CDR3 DNA is TGTGCCTGGAGTGTATCGGTTGGGGCCCACGAGCAGTACTTC. Amino acids: CAWSVSVGAHEQYF.

The chain employs TRBV5-1 and TRBJ2-5, with TRBD2 matching over 8 bases. Germline trimming cut 4 bases from V and 4 bases from J; bases unmatched to any gene: 9. Germline lookup yields CDR1 SGHRS and CDR2 YFSETQ. This CDR3 contains 15 residues. CDR3 DNA sequence: TGCGCCAGCAGCCAGGGACTAGGCGGCGGAGAGACCCAGTACTTC. This encodes CASSQGLGGGETQYF.

This chain joins TRBV6-5 and TRBJ1-5; 7 bases align to TRBD1. Germline values: CDR1 MNHEY, CDR2 SVGAGI. The CDR3 is made up of 14 amino acids. Trimming removed 5 bases from V and 9 bases from J; junction bases left unmatched: 10. CDR3 in amino acids: CASSPDRAGWPQHF. The CDR3 nucleotides are TGTGCCAGCAGTCCCGACAGGGCCGGTTGGCCCCAGCATTTT.

Written as DNA, the CDR3 is TGTGCCAGCAGCCATGGACTAGCGGTAAACAATGAGCAGTTCTTC. Translating gives CASSHGLAVNNEQFF. The chain carries TRBV16 and TRBJ2-1, with 10 bases fitting TRBD2. Unmatched junction bases numbered 4, after V lost 3 bases and J lost 5 bases. Germline assignment: CDR1 KGHSY and CDR2 FQNENV. CDR3 length: 15 amino acids.

The chain employs TRBV28 and TRBJ1-1; no firm D call. Deletions cut 6 bases from V and 8 bases from J, with 19 bases between. Germline values: CDR1 MDHEN, CDR2 SYDVKM. The CDR3 covers 14 residues. The CDR3 sequence: CASSGDGSPLEAFF. For the CDR3, the DNA is TGTGCCAGCAGCGGGGATGGGAGTCCCCTCGAAGCTTTCTTT.

The rearrangement uses TRBV4-1 and TRBJ1-2, with D unresolved. This CDR3 has 15 amino acids. V shed 0 bases and J shed 7 bases, with 15 bases lying between them. Germline V CDR1 and CDR2: MGHRA, YSYEKL. The CDR3, as DNA: TGCGCCAGCAGCCAAGAATCCCCTATAAAGGGTGGCTACACCTTC. This codes for CASSQESPIKGGYTF.

This chain links TRBV27 with TRBJ1-6, with D possibly being TRBD1 (5 bases). V dropped 6 bases and J dropped 8 bases, with 11 bases sitting between them. This CDR3 comprises 13 residues. CDR1 and CDR2 from the germline V gene are MNHEY and SMNVEV (reference sequence). Written as DNA, the CDR3 is TGTGCCAGCAGGGGGGACGGATATTCACCCCTCCACTTT. It encodes CASRGDGYSPLHF.

CDR3 in amino acids: CASSLGTWNTEAFF. The CDR3, as DNA: TGTGCCAGCAGCCTCGGGACGTGGAACACTGAAGCTTTCTTT. The chain has TRBV9 and TRBJ1-1, with a weak D call TRBD1 (5 bases). The CDR3 is 14 amino acids. V was clipped by 4 bases and J by 1 base, with 11 bases between them. Looked up from germline, CDR1 is SGDLS and CDR2 is YYNGEE.

J is TRBJ2-7 and V is TRBV18; D is undetermined. This CDR3 spans 13 amino acids. Between the trimmed V and J ends, which lost 0 bases and 7 bases, there was a span of 10 bases. Per the germline V gene, CDR1 is KGHSH and CDR2 is LQKENI. CDR3 residues: CASSPPARWEQYF. The CDR3 bases are TGTGCCAGCTCACCACCAGCAAGGTGGGAGCAGTACTTC. Filled out from reference TRBV18 and TRBJ2-7, the complete variable domain reads NAGVMQNPRHLVRRRGQEARLRCSPMKGHSHVYWYRQLPEEGLKFMVYLQKENIIDESGMPKERFSAEFPKEGPSILRIQQVVRGDSAAYFCASSPPARWEQYFGPGTRLTVT.

There are a few counts of this clone. The chain carries TRBV2 and TRBJ1-5; D gene unclear. The CDR3 has 13 amino acids. Trimming shortened V by 11 bases and J by 2 bases, and 13 bases separated the two germline ends. In germline, CDR1 is SNHLY, CDR2 FYNNEI. The CDR3 region is CASRWQGNQPQHF. CDR3 in DNA: TGTGCCTCAAGGTGGCAGGGCAATCAGCCCCAGCATTTT. Filled out from reference TRBV2 and TRBJ1-5, the complete variable domain reads EPEVTQTPSHQVTQMGQEVILRCVPISNHLYFYWYRQILGQKVEFLVSFYNNEISEKSEIFDDQFSVERPDGSNFTLKIRSTKLEDSAMYFCASRWQGNQPQHFGDGTRLSIL.

V and J are TRBV28 and TRBJ2-1, with a possible D match to TRBD1 (5 bases). Germline V gene lookup returns CDR1 MDHEN and CDR2 SYDVKM. V was pared by 2 bases and J by 4 bases, with 15 bases between. The length of the CDR3 is 16 residues. The CDR3 coding sequence is TGTGCCAGCAGTTTACTCCCTAGTGGGGCTTACAATGAGCAGTTCTTC. Its protein is CASSLLPSGAYNEQFF.